What follows are 18 T cell receptor beta chains derived from one specimen sequenced in a study of somatic mutations in cytotoxic T cells in rheumatoid arthritis (dated by TCRdb to about 2017). Receptors were amplified or captured by the immunoSEQ multiplex PCR assay. The source is immuneACCESS, and TCRdb retained only in-frame sequences with V and J called. Part of the clones is not carried over; for the studies checked, unresolved V genes explain less than half of this, and the remainder is unexplained. The sample records roughly 18,000 clones, about 85% of which are singletons. Roughly 9.7% of the sample is in the top ten clones. The specimen sequenced was CD8+ T cells sorted from blood. These receptors all stem from a man aged 18 to 29 with rheumatoid arthritis.

The CDR3 nucleotides are TGTGCCAGTAGTTATCGGAGCGGGGGCCTCAGCTCCTACAATGAGCAGTTCTTC. It encodes CASSYRSGGLSSYNEQFF. The chain links TRBV19 to TRBJ2-1; 8 nucleotides align to TRBD2. This CDR3 region has 18 residues. V gave up 5 bases and J gave up 0 bases; unmatched junction bases: 12. Germline CDR1 is LNHDA and CDR2 is SQIVND (reference sequence).

The chain carries TRBV6-1 and TRBJ2-7; no reliable D call. The V gene lost 4 bases and the J gene lost 0 bases, with 7 bases spanning the gap. Germline V gives CDR1 MNHNS, CDR2 SASEGT. The CDR3 runs 13 residues. Written as DNA, the CDR3 is TGTGCCAGCAGTGTGCCCTTCTCCTACGAGCAGTACTTC. It yields the protein CASSVPFSYEQYF.

The chain links TRBV5-1 to TRBJ2-7, with D unclear. The V gene lost 5 bases and the J gene lost 0 bases, with 9 bases spanning the gap. Per the germline V gene, CDR1 is SGHRS and CDR2 is YFSETQ. The CDR3 is 13 residues long. The CDR3 region has the DNA TGCGCCAGCAGGGAGACCCCCTCCTACGAGCAGTACTTC. Amino acids: CASRETPSYEQYF. Supplemented by reference TRBV5-1 and TRBJ2-7, the full variable domain reads KAGVTQTPRYLIKTRGQQVTLSCSPISGHRSVSWYQQTPGQGLQFLFEYFSETQRNKGNFPGRFSGRQFSNSRSEMNVSTLELGDSALYLCASRETPSYEQYFGPGTRLTVT.

The rearrangement uses TRBV28 and TRBJ1-2; TRBD1 is a possible D gene (6 bases). The length of the CDR3 is 12 residues. The germline V gene has CDR1 MDHEN and CDR2 SYDVKM. V gave up 5 bases and J gave up 6 bases, with 10 bases separating them. DNA for the CDR3: TGTGCCAGCAGTACAGGGTATGATGGCTACACCTTC. Translating gives CASSTGYDGYTF.

The V call is TRBV21-1, the J call TRBJ2-5; the table assigns TRBD1, which was not confirmed against the DNA. TRBV21-1 is a listed pseudogene. The CDR3 extends over 15 amino acids. The CDR3 bases are TGTGCCAGCAGCAACCGGGACAGGGGCAGGGAGACCCAGTACTTC. It yields the protein CASSNRDRGRETQYF.

This clone was detected once. Here the CDR3 DNA reads TGTGCCAGCAGTTTTCCCGAGGACGGAGCAACTAATGAAAAACTGTTTTTT. Protein product: CASSFPEDGATNEKLFF. The rearrangement joins TRBV28 to TRBJ1-4; D remains ambiguous. The CDR3 covers 17 residues. Germline V lookup: CDR1 MDHEN, CDR2 SYDVKM. V dropped 3 bases and J dropped 0 bases, with 14 bases sitting between them. The complete variable domain, with remaining parts taken from reference TRBV28 and TRBJ1-4, reads DVKVTQSSRYLVKRTGEKVFLECVQDMDHENMFWYRQDPGLGLRLIYFSYDVKMKEKGDIPEGYSVSREKKERFSLILESASTNQTSMYLCASSFPEDGATNEKLFFGSGTQLSVL.

This chain uses TRBV7-9 with TRBJ2-5; D may be TRBD1 or TRBD2 (5 bases each). CDR3 size: 13 residues. In germline, CDR1 is SEHNR, CDR2 FQNEAQ (reference sequence). The CDR3 spells CASTGTVGETQYF. As DNA, the CDR3 is TGTGCTTCGACCGGGACGGTGGGAGAGACCCAGTACTTC.

The J gene is TRBJ2-2, the V gene TRBV30; unclear D gene. V shed 2 bases and J shed 4 bases, with 5 bases lying between them. Per germline, CDR1 GTSNPN and CDR2 SVGIG (reference sequence). The CDR3 spans 12 residues. Here the CDR3 reads CAWSTPTGELFF. The CDR3 DNA reads as TGTGCCTGGAGTACCCCCACCGGGGAGCTGTTTTTT. Looking up the rest from reference TRBV30 and TRBJ2-2 gives the full variable domain: SQTIHQWPATLVQPVGSPLSLECTVEGTSNPNLYWYRQAAGRGLQLLFYSVGIGQISSEVPQNLSASRPQDRQFILSSKKLLLSDSGFYLCAWSTPTGELFFGEGSRLTVL.

Sample share makes this clone medium-sized (0.01 to 0.1%). The rearrangement joins TRBV6-4 to TRBJ1-1; D is unresolved. V lost 3 bases, J lost 1 base, and 6 bases lay in between. Germline V gives CDR1 MRHNA, CDR2 SNTAGT. The CDR3 has 13 residues. The CDR3 sequence: CASSETENTEAFF. CDR3 nucleotides: TGTGCCAGCAGTGAAACGGAGAACACTGAAGCTTTCTTT.

The chain joins TRBV6-1 to TRBJ1-1; TRBD1 might be the D (6 bases). This CDR3 is 14 amino acids long. V was trimmed by 4 bases and J by 0 bases, leaving 9 bases between them. Germline CDR1 is MNHNS and CDR2 is SASEGT. In DNA form, the CDR3 reads TGTGCCAGCAGTGCCAACAGGGTGAACACTGAAGCTTTCTTT. It yields the protein CASSANRVNTEAFF.

The rearrangement joins TRBV5-5 to TRBJ1-1; D unresolved. Between the trimmed V and J ends, which lost 0 bases and 0 bases, there was a span of 12 bases. The CDR3 is 16 residues long. Germline V lookup: CDR1 SGHKS, CDR2 YYEKEE (reference sequence). The CDR3 protein is CASSLDLARLNTEAFF. The CDR3 DNA reads as TGTGCCAGCAGCTTGGATTTGGCCAGACTGAACACTGAAGCTTTCTTT. The full variable domain, rest sourced from reference TRBV5-5 and TRBJ1-1, is DAGVTQSPTHLIKTRGQQVTLRCSPISGHKSVSWYQQVLGQGPQFIFQYYEKEERGRGNFPDRFSARQFPNYSSELNVNALLLGDSALYLCASSLDLARLNTEAFFGQGTRLTVV.

V gene TRBV6-5 combines with J gene TRBJ1-2; 9 bases match TRBD1. The CDR3 is 14 amino acids. Germline-derived CDR1 and CDR2 are MNHEY and SVGAGI. Losses at the gene ends were 6 bases for V and 3 bases for J; bases not matched to a gene: 5. CDR3 protein: CASRNRDRDYGYTF. The CDR3 DNA sequence: TGTGCCAGCAGGAACCGGGACAGGGACTATGGCTACACCTTC.

This clone appeared once. The chain employs TRBV16 and TRBJ1-1, with D hard to call. CDR3 length: 12 residues. Trimming shortened V by 3 bases and J by 4 bases, and 6 bases separated the two germline ends. Per germline, CDR1 KGHSY and CDR2 FQNENV. CDR3 protein: CASSHFATEAFF. For the CDR3, the DNA is TGTGCCAGCAGCCATTTCGCCACTGAAGCTTTCTTT.

J is TRBJ1-1 and V is TRBV27; D remains ambiguous. There are 14 residues in the CDR3. Germline values: CDR1 MNHEY, CDR2 SMNVEV (reference sequence). V shed 2 bases and J shed 1 base, with 8 bases lying between them. CDR3 in amino acids: CASSLRAWNTEAFF. CDR3 sequence (DNA): TGTGCCAGCAGTTTAAGGGCCTGGAACACTGAAGCTTTCTTT.

The chain couples TRBV6-1 to TRBJ2-7; 9 bases line up with TRBD1. This CDR3 has 15 amino acids. Germline loops: CDR1 MNHNS, CDR2 SASEGT. Trimming at V came to 8 bases and at J to 0 bases, leaving 8 bases not matched to a gene. CDR3 region: CASHTDRGGSYEQYF. Written as DNA, the CDR3 is TGTGCCAGCCATACCGACAGGGGGGGCTCCTACGAGCAGTACTTC.

The rearrangement uses TRBV7-9 and TRBJ2-7; D gene unclear. This CDR3 has 13 residues. Germline-derived CDR1 and CDR2 are SEHNR and FQNEAQ (reference sequence). Trimming cost V 4 bases and J 0 bases, with 7 bases left between them. The CDR3 sequence is CASSSLSSYEQYF. DNA for the CDR3: TGTGCCAGCAGCTCATTAAGCTCCTACGAGCAGTACTTC.

In this sample, this clone turned up a few times. The chain links TRBV7-9 to TRBJ1-1, with D uncertain. Deletions cut 4 bases from V and 4 bases from J, with 10 bases between. The CDR3 sequence is 13 residues long. Germline V gene data show CDR1 as SEHNR and CDR2 as FQNEAQ (reference sequence). CDR3 in DNA: TGTGCCAGCAGCTCCGATTACAGCACTGAAGCTTTCTTT. Residues: CASSSDYSTEAFF.

This chain connects TRBV4-1 to TRBJ2-1, with 8 positions matching TRBD1. CDR3 size: 15 residues. The ends lost 0 bases at V and 6 bases at J; junction bases unmatched: 4. Germline CDR1 is MGHRA and CDR2 is YSYEKL. This chain's CDR3 is CASSQDQGAVNEQFF. DNA of the CDR3: TGCGCCAGCAGCCAAGATCAGGGGGCGGTCAATGAGCAGTTCTTC.